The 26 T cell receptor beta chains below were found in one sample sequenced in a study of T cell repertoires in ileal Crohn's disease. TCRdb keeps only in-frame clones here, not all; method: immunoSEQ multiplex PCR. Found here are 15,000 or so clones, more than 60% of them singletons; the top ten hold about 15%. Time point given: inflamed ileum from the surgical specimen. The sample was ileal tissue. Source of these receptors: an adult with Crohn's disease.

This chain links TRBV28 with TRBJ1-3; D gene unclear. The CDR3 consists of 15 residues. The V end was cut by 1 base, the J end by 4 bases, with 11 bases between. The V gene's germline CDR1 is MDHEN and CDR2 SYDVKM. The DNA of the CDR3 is TGTGCCAGCAGTTTATCCGGGGTCGGCGGAAACACCATATATTTT. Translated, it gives CASSLSGVGGNTIYF.

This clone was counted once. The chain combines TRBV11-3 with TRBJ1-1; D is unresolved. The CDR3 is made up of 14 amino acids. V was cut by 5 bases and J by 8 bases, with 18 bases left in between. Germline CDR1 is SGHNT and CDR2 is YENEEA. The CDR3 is CASSLGPGGKEAFF. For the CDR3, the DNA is TGTGCCAGCAGCCTTGGACCGGGAGGGAAGGAAGCTTTCTTT.

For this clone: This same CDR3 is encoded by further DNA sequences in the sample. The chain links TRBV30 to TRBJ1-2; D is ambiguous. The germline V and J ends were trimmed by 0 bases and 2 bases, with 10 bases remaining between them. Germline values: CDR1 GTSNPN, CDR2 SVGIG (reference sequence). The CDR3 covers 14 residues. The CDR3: CAWSVLGINYGYTF. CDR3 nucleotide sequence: TGTGCCTGGAGTGTATTAGGGATAAACTATGGCTACACCTTC. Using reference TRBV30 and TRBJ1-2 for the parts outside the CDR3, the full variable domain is SQTIHQWPATLVQPVGSPLSLECTVEGTSNPNLYWYRQAAGRGLQLLFYSVGIGQISSEVPQNLSASRPQDRQFILSSKKLLLSDSGFYLCAWSVLGINYGYTFGSGTRLTVV.

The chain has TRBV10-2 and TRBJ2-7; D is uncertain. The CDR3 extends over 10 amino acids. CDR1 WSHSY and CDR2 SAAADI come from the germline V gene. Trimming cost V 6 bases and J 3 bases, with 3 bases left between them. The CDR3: CASSDYEQYF. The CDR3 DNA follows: TGCGCCAGCAGCGACTACGAGCAGTACTTC.

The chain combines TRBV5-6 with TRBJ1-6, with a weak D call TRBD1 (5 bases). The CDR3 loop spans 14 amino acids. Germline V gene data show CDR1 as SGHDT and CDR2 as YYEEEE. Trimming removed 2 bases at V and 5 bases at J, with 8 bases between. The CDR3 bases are TGTGCCAGCAGCTTTGGGGGAGATAATTCACCCCTCCACTTT. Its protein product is CASSFGGDNSPLHF.

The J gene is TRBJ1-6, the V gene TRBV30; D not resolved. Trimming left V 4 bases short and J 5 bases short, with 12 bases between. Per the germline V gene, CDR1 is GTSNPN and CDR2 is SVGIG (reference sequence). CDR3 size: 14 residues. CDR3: CAWTTTLDNSPLHF. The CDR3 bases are TGTGCCTGGACCACGACTCTCGATAATTCACCCCTCCACTTT.

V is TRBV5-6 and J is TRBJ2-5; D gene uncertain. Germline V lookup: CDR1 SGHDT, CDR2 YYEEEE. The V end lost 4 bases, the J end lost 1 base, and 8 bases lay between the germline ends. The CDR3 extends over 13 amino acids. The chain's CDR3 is CASSTYSQETQYF. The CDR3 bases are TGTGCCAGCAGCACGTACAGCCAAGAGACCCAGTACTTC.

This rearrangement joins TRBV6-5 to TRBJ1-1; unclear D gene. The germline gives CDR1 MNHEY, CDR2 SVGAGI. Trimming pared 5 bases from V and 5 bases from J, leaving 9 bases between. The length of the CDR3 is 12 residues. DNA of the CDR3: TGTGCCAGCAGTGAGGGTCAGACTGAAGCTTTCTTT. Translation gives CASSEGQTEAFF.

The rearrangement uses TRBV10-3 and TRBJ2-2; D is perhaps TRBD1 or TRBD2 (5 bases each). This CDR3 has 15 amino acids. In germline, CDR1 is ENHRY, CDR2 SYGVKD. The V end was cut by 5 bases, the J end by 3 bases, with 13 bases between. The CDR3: CAISWDGGDTGELFF. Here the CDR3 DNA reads TGTGCCATCAGTTGGGACGGCGGCGACACCGGGGAGCTGTTTTTT.

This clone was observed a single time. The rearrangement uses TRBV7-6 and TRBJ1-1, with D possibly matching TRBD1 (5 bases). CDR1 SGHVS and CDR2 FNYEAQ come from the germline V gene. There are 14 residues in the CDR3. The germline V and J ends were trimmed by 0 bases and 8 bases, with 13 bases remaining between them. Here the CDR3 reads CASSLASRGGEAFF. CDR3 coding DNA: TGTGCCAGCAGCTTAGCCTCACGGGGGGGGGAAGCTTTCTTT.

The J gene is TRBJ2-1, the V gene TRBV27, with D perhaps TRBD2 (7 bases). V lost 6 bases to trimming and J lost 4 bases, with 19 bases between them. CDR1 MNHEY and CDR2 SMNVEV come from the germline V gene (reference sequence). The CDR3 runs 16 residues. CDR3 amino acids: CASSHLRRGAYNEQFF. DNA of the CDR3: TGTGCCAGCAGCCACCTTCGTCGGGGGGCTTACAATGAGCAGTTCTTC.

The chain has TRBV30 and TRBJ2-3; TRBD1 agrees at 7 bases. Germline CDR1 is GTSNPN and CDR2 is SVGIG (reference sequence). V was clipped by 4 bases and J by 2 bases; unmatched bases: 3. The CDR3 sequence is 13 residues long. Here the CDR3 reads CAWNRGATDTQYF. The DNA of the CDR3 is TGTGCCTGGAACAGGGGTGCCACAGATACGCAGTATTTT.

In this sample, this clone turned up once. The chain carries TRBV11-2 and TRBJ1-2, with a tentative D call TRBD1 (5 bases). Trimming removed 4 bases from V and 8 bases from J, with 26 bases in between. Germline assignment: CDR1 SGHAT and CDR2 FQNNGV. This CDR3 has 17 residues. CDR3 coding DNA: TGTGCCAGCAGCTACTTCCCAGGGACCTCTCTCACGGAGGGCTACACCTTC. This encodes CASSYFPGTSLTEGYTF.

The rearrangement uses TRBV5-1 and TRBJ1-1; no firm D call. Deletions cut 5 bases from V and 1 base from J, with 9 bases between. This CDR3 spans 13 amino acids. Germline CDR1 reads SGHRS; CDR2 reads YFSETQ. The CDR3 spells CASRRNSNTEAFF. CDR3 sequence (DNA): TGCGCCAGCAGAAGAAATTCGAACACTGAAGCTTTCTTT.

CDR3 loop: CASSGGALETQYF. The CDR3 region has the DNA TGCGCCAGCAGCGGGGGGGCCTTGGAGACCCAGTACTTC. The chain recombines TRBV5-1 with TRBJ2-5, with D possibly TRBD2 on 7 matching bases. Germline assignment: CDR1 SGHRS and CDR2 YFSETQ. V was pared by 4 bases and J by 5 bases, with 12 bases between. The CDR3 extends over 13 amino acids.

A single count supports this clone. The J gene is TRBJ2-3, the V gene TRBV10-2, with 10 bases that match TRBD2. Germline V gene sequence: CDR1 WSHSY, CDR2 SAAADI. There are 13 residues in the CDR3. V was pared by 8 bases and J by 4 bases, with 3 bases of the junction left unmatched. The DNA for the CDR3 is TGCGCCAGCTCGCTAGCGGGGGCAGATACGCAGTATTTT. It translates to CASSLAGADTQYF.

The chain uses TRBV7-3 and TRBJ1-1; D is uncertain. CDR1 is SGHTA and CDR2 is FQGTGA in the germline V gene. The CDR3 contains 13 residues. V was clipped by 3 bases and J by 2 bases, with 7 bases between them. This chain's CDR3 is CASSFLYNTEAFF. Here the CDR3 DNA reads TGTGCCAGCAGCTTCCTTTACAACACTGAAGCTTTCTTT.

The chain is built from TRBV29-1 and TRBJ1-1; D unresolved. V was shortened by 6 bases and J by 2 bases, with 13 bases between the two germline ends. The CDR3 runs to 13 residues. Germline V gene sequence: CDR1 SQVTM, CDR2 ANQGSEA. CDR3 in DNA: TGCAGCGTAAAAGCCCAGGCAAACACTGAAGCTTTCTTT. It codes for CSVKAQANTEAFF.

The CDR3 region has the DNA TGTGCCAGCAGCCCCCCTAGGACAGCCGCGAATTCACCCCTCCACTTT. Translating it yields CASSPPRTAANSPLHF. The chain is built from TRBV27 and TRBJ1-6; perhaps TRBD1 as D (6 bases). The CDR3 has 16 residues. Between the trimmed V and J ends, which lost 6 bases and 7 bases, there was a span of 19 bases. Germline-derived CDR1 and CDR2 are MNHEY and SMNVEV (reference sequence).

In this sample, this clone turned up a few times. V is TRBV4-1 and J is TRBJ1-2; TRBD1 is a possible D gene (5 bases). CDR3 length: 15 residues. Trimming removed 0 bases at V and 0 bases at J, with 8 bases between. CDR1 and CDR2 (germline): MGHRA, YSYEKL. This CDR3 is CASSQDIQANYGYTF. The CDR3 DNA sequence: TGCGCCAGCAGCCAAGATATACAGGCTAACTATGGCTACACCTTC.

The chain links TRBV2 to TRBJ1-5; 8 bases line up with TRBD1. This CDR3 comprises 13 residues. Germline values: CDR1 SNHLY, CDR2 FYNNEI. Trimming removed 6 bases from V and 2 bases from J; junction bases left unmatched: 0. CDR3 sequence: CASRGQGNQPQHF. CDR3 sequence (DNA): TGTGCCAGCAGGGGACAGGGCAATCAGCCCCAGCATTTT.

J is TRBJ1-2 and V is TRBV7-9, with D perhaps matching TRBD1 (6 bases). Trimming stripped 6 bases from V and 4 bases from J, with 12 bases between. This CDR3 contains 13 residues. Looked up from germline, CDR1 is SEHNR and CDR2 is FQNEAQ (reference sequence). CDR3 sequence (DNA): TGTGCCAGCAGTTCGGGAGGGGGCTATGGCTACACCTTC. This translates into CASSSGGGYGYTF.

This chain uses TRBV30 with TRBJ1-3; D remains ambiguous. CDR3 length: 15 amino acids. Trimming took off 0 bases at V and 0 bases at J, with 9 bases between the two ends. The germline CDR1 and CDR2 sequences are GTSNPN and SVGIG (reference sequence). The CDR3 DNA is TGTGCCTGGAGTGTAGAGTCCTTCTCTGGAAACACCATATATTTT. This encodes CAWSVESFSGNTIYF. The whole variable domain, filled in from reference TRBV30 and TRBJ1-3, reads SQTIHQWPATLVQPVGSPLSLECTVEGTSNPNLYWYRQAAGRGLQLLFYSVGIGQISSEVPQNLSASRPQDRQFILSSKKLLLSDSGFYLCAWSVESFSGNTIYFGEGSWLTVV.

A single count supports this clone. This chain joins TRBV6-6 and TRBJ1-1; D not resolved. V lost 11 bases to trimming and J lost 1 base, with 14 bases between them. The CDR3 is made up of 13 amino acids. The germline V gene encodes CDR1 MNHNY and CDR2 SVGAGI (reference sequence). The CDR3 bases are TGTGCCGGGTCCTTTGCAGGGAACACTGAAGCTTTCTTT. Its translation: CAGSFAGNTEAFF.

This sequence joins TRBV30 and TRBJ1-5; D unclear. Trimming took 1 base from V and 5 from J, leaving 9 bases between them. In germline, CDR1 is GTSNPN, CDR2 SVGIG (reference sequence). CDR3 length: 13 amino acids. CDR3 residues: CAWSAREDQPQHF. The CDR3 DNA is TGTGCCTGGAGTGCAAGGGAAGATCAGCCCCAGCATTTT.

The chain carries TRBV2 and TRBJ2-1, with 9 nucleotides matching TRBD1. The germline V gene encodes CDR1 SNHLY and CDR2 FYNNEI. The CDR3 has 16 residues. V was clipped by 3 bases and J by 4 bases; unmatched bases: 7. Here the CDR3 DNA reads TGTGCCAGCAGTGACTCAGGACAGGGGATGTACAATGAGCAGTTCTTC. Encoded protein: CASSDSGQGMYNEQFF.